These 30 T cell receptor beta chains came from one sample sequenced in a study of cytomegalovirus exposure and HLA in healthy donors listed by TCRdb under 2017. Library preparation was by the immunoSEQ multiplex PCR assay. The multiplex PCR relied on a mix of 60 forward primers for TCR Vbeta segments and 13 reverse primers for TCR Jbeta segments. In TCRdb, the immuneACCESS table is reduced to in-frame sequences with V and J assigned. These tables do not hold every clone; where another copy was compared, an unresolved V gene accounts for under half, and the others remain unexplained. The sample yields some 200,000 clones; about four fifths were counted once. About 1.4% of the sample rests with the top ten. The sample was PBMCs. All receptors derive from a girl between 5 and 17 years old in good health and CMV-seropositive.

V is TRBV7-9 and J is TRBJ2-2; TRBD1 matches at 7 bases. CDR1 and CDR2 (germline): SEHNR, FQNEAQ (reference sequence). This CDR3 has 19 amino acids. J gave up 3 bases and V 0 bases, and 13 bases lay outside the gene matches. The CDR3 spells CASSLALNDRGHDTGELFF. The DNA of the CDR3 is TGTGCCAGCAGCTTAGCGCTAAATGATAGGGGGCATGACACCGGGGAGCTGTTTTTT.

This chain connects TRBV9 to TRBJ2-5, with D perhaps matching TRBD2 (6 bases). From germline, CDR1 is SGDLS and CDR2 YYNGEE. The CDR3 contains 15 residues. V lost 2 bases and J 4 bases, leaving 15 bases between the germline ends. CDR3 nucleotide sequence: TGTGCCAGCAGCGTCGCCCCGGGGGACTTAGAGACCCAGTACTTC. Its translation: CASSVAPGDLETQYF.

A single count supports this clone. The chain links TRBV9 to TRBJ1-4; 7 positions agree with TRBD1. Looked up from germline, CDR1 is SGDLS and CDR2 is YYNGEE. CDR3 length equals 15 residues. J lost 8 bases, V lost 0 bases, and 7 bases had no gene match. The CDR3: CASSVAGGTREKLFF. The CDR3 bases are TGTGCCAGCAGCGTAGCAGGGGGTACGCGCGAAAAACTGTTTTTT.

This chain uses TRBV7-9 with TRBJ1-5, with 7 bases fitting TRBD1. This CDR3 region has 18 residues. Per germline, CDR1 SEHNR and CDR2 FQNEAQ (reference sequence). V shed 4 bases, J shed 5 bases, and the junction held 17 bases outside the gene matches. CDR3 loop: CASSSDRVGLPVDQPQHF. The CDR3, as DNA: TGTGCCAGCAGCTCTGACAGGGTGGGATTGCCGGTCGATCAGCCCCAGCATTTT.

Turning to this clone: Other DNA sequences from this sample encode an identical CDR3 as well. This chain links TRBV10-1 with TRBJ2-2; D is unclear. The CDR3 consists of 13 residues. Germline V lookup: CDR1 WNHNN, CDR2 SYGVQD (reference sequence). Trimming removed 3 bases at V and 4 bases at J, with 6 bases between. CDR3 sequence: CASSDASTGELFF. CDR3 in DNA: TGCGCCAGCAGTGACGCCAGCACCGGGGAGCTGTTTTTT.

The rearrangement uses TRBV6-5 and TRBJ1-1, with 7 bases lining up with TRBD1. The CDR3 has 14 amino acids. V shed 6 bases, J shed 0 bases, and the junction held 4 bases outside the gene matches. Germline V gene lookup returns CDR1 MNHEY and CDR2 SVGAGI. This CDR3 is CASRQGQLNTEAFF. The DNA for the CDR3 is TGTGCCAGCAGACAGGGACAGCTGAACACTGAAGCTTTCTTT.

This clone showed up just a few times. This chain connects TRBV7-8 to TRBJ2-2, with D maybe TRBD1 (6 bases). The CDR3 extends over 16 amino acids. Trimming took 5 bases from V and 0 from J, leaving 13 bases between them. Germline V gives CDR1 SGHVS, CDR2 FQNEAQ. This CDR3 reads CASSARQGPNTGELFF. The CDR3 DNA reads TGTGCCAGCAGCGCCCGGCAGGGGCCGAACACCGGGGAGCTGTTTTTT.

This CDR3 is CSAITGNTEAFF. CDR3 in DNA: TGCAGCGCAATTACAGGGAACACTGAAGCTTTCTTT. This chain connects TRBV29-1 to TRBJ1-1; perhaps TRBD1 as D (5 bases). Germline V gene sequence: CDR1 SQVTM, CDR2 ANQGSEA. The CDR3 totals 12 residues. The V and J ends lost 7 bases and 1 base respectively, with 10 bases between them.

The chain employs TRBV4-1 and TRBJ2-7; D is perhaps TRBD2 (6 bases). Germline CDR1 reads MGHRA; CDR2 reads YSYEKL. V lost 4 bases, J lost 6 bases, and 13 bases lay in between. CDR3 size: 13 residues. CDR3 amino acids: CASSRPASAEQYF. CDR3 in DNA: TGCGCCAGCAGCCGCCCAGCTAGCGCCGAGCAGTACTTC.

V gene TRBV7-2 combines with J gene TRBJ2-7, with D uncertain. This CDR3 has 13 residues. Germline V gene sequence: CDR1 SGHTA, CDR2 FQGNSA. The ends were cut back, 5 bases at V and 0 bases at J, with 8 bases in the middle. The CDR3 DNA follows: TGTGCCAGCAGCCTTACGAGCTCCTACGAGCAGTACTTC. It codes for CASSLTSSYEQYF. Full variable domain (missing parts from reference TRBV7-2 and TRBJ2-7): GAGVSQSPSNKVTEKGKDVELRCDPISGHTALYWYRQSLGQGLEFLIYFQGNSAPDKSGLPSDRFSAERTGGSVSTLTIQRTQQEDSAVYLCASSLTSSYEQYFGPGTRLTVT.

The chain is built from TRBV6-6 and TRBJ1-6, with 9 bases identical to TRBD1. Germline V gene lookup returns CDR1 MNHNY and CDR2 SVGAGI (reference sequence). Trimming took 6 bases from V and 9 from J; bases not matched to a gene: 3. The CDR3 has 13 residues. The CDR3: CASSGTGLSPLHF. CDR3 in DNA: TGTGCCAGCAGCGGGACAGGGCTTTCACCCCTCCACTTT.

The chain is built from TRBV5-1 and TRBJ2-5; TRBD2 is a possible D gene (7 bases). This CDR3 comprises 14 residues. Per the germline V gene, CDR1 is SGHRS and CDR2 is YFSETQ. Trimming removed 4 bases at V and 4 bases at J, with 14 bases between. The CDR3 spells CASSPRGGGETQYF. CDR3 coding DNA: TGCGCCAGCAGCCCCAGAGGGGGGGGAGAGACCCAGTACTTC.

V usage is TRBV7-6 and J usage is TRBJ2-5; D perhaps matches TRBD2 (6 bases). From germline, CDR1 is SGHVS and CDR2 FNYEAQ. CDR3 length: 14 amino acids. V shed 5 bases and J shed 6 bases, with 16 bases lying between them. The DNA for the CDR3 is TGTGCCAGCAGCCCCCGTGGGGGAGGAAAGACCCAGTACTTC. Its translation is CASSPRGGGKTQYF.

This clone was seen only a few times. This chain uses TRBV25-1 with TRBJ2-7; 10 nucleotides match TRBD2. From germline, CDR1 is MGHDK and CDR2 SYGVNS. This CDR3 comprises 16 residues. V trimming: 1 base; J trimming: 2 bases; junction bases outside the gene matches: 5. The CDR3 DNA reads TGTGCCAGCAGTGAATCTAGCGGGGGCCGAGCCTACGAGCAGTACTTC. Amino acid sequence: CASSESSGGRAYEQYF.

CDR3 sequence: CASSPDRGPQETQYF. CDR3 in DNA: TGTGCCAGCAGCCCCGACAGGGGGCCACAAGAGACCCAGTACTTC. The chain employs TRBV9 and TRBJ2-5; 10 bases map to TRBD1. V dropped 4 bases and J dropped 2; count of bases not matched to a gene: 5. Germline V gives CDR1 SGDLS, CDR2 YYNGEE. This CDR3 region has 15 residues.

The chain employs TRBV5-6 and TRBJ1-2, with 9 positions matching TRBD1. With 4 bases clipped from V and 5 bases from J, the junction kept 9 bases outside the gene matches. This CDR3 comprises 15 residues. Germline assignment: CDR1 SGHDT and CDR2 YYEEEE. CDR3 protein: CASSLNPGQGYGYTF. CDR3 in DNA: TGTGCCAGCAGCCTCAACCCGGGACAGGGTTATGGCTACACCTTC.

The V and J genes are TRBV7-9 and TRBJ1-4, with a possible D match to TRBD1 (5 bases). V lost 0 bases to trimming and J lost 8 bases, with 13 bases between them. The CDR3 runs to 15 residues. CDR1 and CDR2 from the germline V gene are SEHNR and FQNEAQ (reference sequence). CDR3: CASSLAGGGREKLFF. DNA of the CDR3: TGTGCCAGCAGCTTAGCCGGGGGTGGTAGGGAAAAACTGTTTTTT.

This chain connects TRBV18 to TRBJ2-6; D might be TRBD2 (6 bases). Germline V gene sequence: CDR1 KGHSH, CDR2 LQKENI. There are 15 residues in the CDR3. Trimming removed 1 base from V and 3 bases from J, with 7 bases in between. CDR3 sequence reads: CASSPQGGGANVLTF. In DNA form, the CDR3 reads TGTGCCAGCTCACCACAGGGAGGTGGGGCCAACGTCCTGACTTTC.

This clone has only a few counts. This chain connects TRBV6-5 to TRBJ1-2; TRBD1 matches 10 bases. Germline V gene data show CDR1 as MNHEY and CDR2 as SVGAGI. Trimming at V came to 6 bases and at J to 6 bases, leaving 4 bases not matched to a gene. The length of the CDR3 is 13 residues. For the CDR3, the DNA is TGTGCCAGCAGATCCGGGACAGGGGATGGCTACACCTTC. Protein sequence: CASRSGTGDGYTF.

This clone was found a few times. V gene TRBV7-2 combines with J gene TRBJ1-2; the match to TRBD1 covers 7 bases. Per the germline V gene, CDR1 is SGHTA and CDR2 is FQGNSA. There are 15 residues in the CDR3. J lost 1 base, V lost 5 bases, and 7 bases had no gene match. This chain's CDR3 is CASSLLRDSNYGYTF. In DNA, the CDR3 is TGTGCCAGCAGCCTCCTGAGGGACAGTAACTATGGCTACACCTTC.

This clone was counted between two and nine times. This chain links TRBV29-1 with TRBJ1-2, with D tentatively TRBD1 (6 bases). There are 14 residues in the CDR3. V lost 6 bases, J lost 2 bases, and 16 bases lay in between. CDR1 and CDR2 from the germline V gene are SQVTM and ANQGSEA. In nucleotides, the CDR3 is TGCAGCGTGGGTGACAGGACCCAAAACTATGGCTACACCTTC. This translates into CSVGDRTQNYGYTF.

The chain joins TRBV11-3 to TRBJ1-1; D not certain. The CDR3 spans 13 residues. Germline lookup yields CDR1 SGHNT and CDR2 YENEEA. V dropped 5 bases and J dropped 0 bases, with 7 bases sitting between them. DNA for the CDR3: TGTGCCAGCAGCGTATACATGAACACTGAAGCTTTCTTT. Protein sequence: CASSVYMNTEAFF.

The chain combines TRBV25-1 with TRBJ1-5, with D maybe TRBD1 (6 bases). The CDR3 covers 13 residues. Per the germline V gene, CDR1 is MGHDK and CDR2 is SYGVNS. The germline V and J ends were trimmed by 6 bases and 4 bases, with 10 bases remaining between them. In DNA form, the CDR3 reads TGTGCCAGCAGCGAGGGGGGGAATCAGCCCCAGCATTTT. Protein sequence: CASSEGGNQPQHF.

This clone was counted between two and nine times. This chain links TRBV11-3 with TRBJ2-5; TRBD2 might be the D (7 bases). The CDR3 is made up of 15 amino acids. The V gene's germline CDR1 is SGHNT and CDR2 YENEEA. Trimming removed 2 bases at V and 2 bases at J, with 12 bases between. The CDR3 loop is CASSLIGRGQETQYF. The CDR3 DNA is TGTGCCAGCAGCTTAATAGGGAGGGGGCAAGAGACCCAGTACTTC.

This rearrangement joins TRBV11-2 to TRBJ1-2; 8 nucleotides agree with TRBD1. Looked up from germline, CDR1 is SGHAT and CDR2 is FQNNGV. Trimming took 5 bases from V and 0 from J; bases not matched to a gene: 8. There are 16 residues in the CDR3. The CDR3 coding sequence is TGTGCCAGCAGCCCATTACCGGGACAGGCTAACTATGGCTACACCTTC. Translated: CASSPLPGQANYGYTF.

The chain's CDR3 is CASSSRDNQPQHF. CDR3 in DNA: TGTGCCAGCAGTTCACGGGACAATCAGCCCCAGCATTTT. The rearrangement uses TRBV6-5 and TRBJ1-5; no definite D call. From germline, CDR1 is MNHEY and CDR2 SVGAGI. This CDR3 has 13 amino acids. V dropped 4 bases and J dropped 3 bases, with 7 bases sitting between them.

This clone was observed a single time. The CDR3 reads CASSLARVLDTGELFF. The CDR3 DNA reads TGTGCCAGCAGCTTAGCTCGGGTCCTAGACACCGGGGAGCTGTTTTTT. V gene TRBV7-2 combines with J gene TRBJ2-2; D ambiguous. The CDR3 runs 16 residues. Per germline, CDR1 SGHTA and CDR2 FQGNSA. V was cut by 0 bases and J by 3 bases, with 11 bases left in between.

The chain has TRBV7-9 and TRBJ2-7; 11 nucleotides match TRBD2. The trim removed 3 bases at V and 3 bases at J, leaving 7 bases unmatched. The germline V gene encodes CDR1 SEHNR and CDR2 FQNEAQ (reference sequence). The CDR3 has 16 residues. CDR3 sequence: CASSLWTSGPDYEQYF. The CDR3 DNA reads as TGTGCCAGCAGCTTGTGGACTAGCGGGCCAGACTACGAGCAGTACTTC.

The genes are TRBV5-1 and TRBJ2-1; D possibly corresponds to TRBD2 (5 bases). CDR1 and CDR2 from the germline V gene are SGHRS and YFSETQ. Trimming stripped 0 bases from V and 1 base from J, with 8 bases between. This CDR3 is built from 15 residues. For the CDR3, the DNA is TGCGCCAGCAGCTTGGCCGGGGAGTCCTACAATGAGCAGTTCTTC. Its protein product is CASSLAGESYNEQFF.

This sequence joins TRBV25-1 and TRBJ2-1; 11 bases are a match to TRBD1. This CDR3 is 15 amino acids long. Germline V gene lookup returns CDR1 MGHDK and CDR2 SYGVNS. V shed 4 bases, J shed 3 bases, and the junction held 2 bases outside the gene matches. The CDR3 region has the DNA TGTGCCAGCAGTGGGGGACAGGGGGTCTACAATGAGCAGTTCTTC. Its protein product is CASSGGQGVYNEQFF. Full variable domain (rest looked up from reference TRBV25-1 and TRBJ2-1): EADIYQTPRYLVIGTGKKITLECSQTMGHDKMYWYQQDPGMELHLIHYSYGVNSTEKGDLSSESTVSRIRTEHFPLTLESARPSHTSQYLCASSGGQGVYNEQFFGPGTRLTVL.